This T cell receptor beta chain was sequenced during a study of T cell responses to AZD1222 COVID-19 vaccine. Produced via immunoSEQ multiplex PCR; TCRdb's table is partial and in-frame only. The data contain fewer than 250,000 clones, approximately 92% of them singletons. In the case of this clone: Its antigen is unknown. Additional DNA sequences in this sample encode the identical CDR3.

Between the trimmed V and J ends, which lost 3 bases and 5 bases, there was a span of 4 bases. CDR1 and CDR2 (germline): DFQATT, SNEGSKA (reference sequence). This CDR3 comprises 10 residues. Notes on the study in general: Distributed over spike, vaccine-associated CD4 TCRs predominated at 160-218 and 743-854. Elevations in Spike-specific TCR breadth and depth followed administration of two AZD1222 doses.

The chain uses TRBV20-1 and TRBJ2-5; D gene uncertain. The source of this sequence is an adult in good health. The starting material was peripheral blood, obtained on day 0 of AZD1222 vaccination. CDR3 protein: CSASLETQYF. The CDR3 DNA sequence: TGCAGTGCTAGTCTGGAGACCCAGTACTTC.